The present T cell receptor (beta chain) was sequenced within a study of CD8 T cells in ankylosing spondylitis. Study-wide results and limits: For ankylosing spondylitis blood, a TCR beta motif of about 8 highly homologous variants appeared characteristic. Disease-linked clones were CD8+ and relatively rare in peripheral blood.

This clonotype was observed a few times. The antigen is not known. CDR1 is SGHRS, CDR2 YFSETQ, per germline. V lost 9 bases to trimming and J lost 0 bases, with 4 bases between them. The CDR3 has 11 residues. In making TCR beta libraries, quantitative 5'-RACE with molecular barcodes was used. TCRdb reprocessed the 5' RACE reads via MiXCR and lists one record per CDR3 protein. The sample lists 150,000 to 200,000 distinct CDR3 sequences, approximately 20% seen once, with about 7.6% in the top ten. The V gene is TRBV5-1, the J gene TRBJ2-1; D gene unclear. Sequencing used blood, either unsorted or a sorted T cell fraction (not recorded which). The receptor's source is a male donor with ankylosing spondylitis or in good health (not recorded which). The CDR3 region is CATSSYNEQFF. As DNA, the CDR3 is TGCGCCACCTCCTCCTACAATGAGCAGTTCTTC.